The 24 T cell receptor beta chains below all came from one sample that was sequenced in a study of low-dose radiotherapy and immunotherapy resistance in tumors. Gene-specific TRAV and TRBV primers were used for first-strand cDNA, covering alpha and beta chains. Amplification of TCRs used a constant-region primer and V-primer adapter for around 18 PCR cycles. TCRdb processed the reads anew with MiXCR; each CDR3 protein has one entry. There are 8,500 to 14,000 distinct CDR3 sequences in the sample; approximately 65% occur only once, and about 12% lies in the top ten. The receptors were gathered from a human donor with advanced metastatic prostate, ovarian, gallbladder or colorectal cancer (not recorded which). This table probably holds off-target reads from a library built for another chain.

The chain joins TRBV3-1 to TRBJ2-7; D is unclear. CDR3 length: 12 residues. Germline loops: CDR1 LGHDT, CDR2 YNNKEL (reference sequence). Trimming pared 0 bases from V and 9 bases from J, leaving 9 bases between. CDR3 DNA: TGTGCCAGCAGCCAAGACTCTAGAATGCAGTACTTC. Its protein is CASSQDSRMQYF.

This clonotype was observed a handful of times. This chain connects TRBV29-1 to TRBJ2-5; TRBD2 aligns across 12 bases. The CDR3 consists of 13 residues. The germline V gene has CDR1 SQVTM and CDR2 ANQGSEA. Trimming took 6 bases from V and 4 from J; bases not matched to a gene: 3. CDR3 DNA: TGCAGCGTCGGACTAGCGGGGAGAGAGACCCAGTACTTC. Protein: CSVGLAGRETQYF. Filled out from reference TRBV29-1 and TRBJ2-5, the complete variable domain reads SAVISQKPSRDICQRGTSLTIQCQVDSQVTMMFWYRQQPGQSLTLIATANQGSEATYESGFVIDKFPISRPNLTFSTLTVSNMSPEDSSIYLCSVGLAGRETQYFGPGTRLLVL.

In this sample, this clonotype turned up once. This rearrangement joins TRBV6-6 to TRBJ1-5, with D unresolved. The germline V and J ends were trimmed by 7 bases and 3 bases, with 13 bases remaining between them. The length of the CDR3 is 14 residues. From germline, CDR1 is MNHNY and CDR2 SVGAGI (reference sequence). The CDR3: CASTVRGNNQPQHF. DNA of the CDR3: TGTGCCAGCACTGTACGGGGAAACAATCAGCCCCAGCATTTT.

V is TRBV19 and J is TRBJ2-6; D remains unclear. The CDR3 spans 17 residues. Trimming took 5 bases from V and 2 from J, leaving 16 bases between them. The germline V gene encodes CDR1 LNHDA and CDR2 SQIVND (reference sequence). The CDR3, as DNA: TGTGCCAGTAGTTTTTTTCGGACGCGCACTGGGGCCAACGTCCTGACTTTC. This translates into CASSFFRTRTGANVLTF.

V is TRBV5-5 and J is TRBJ1-3; D is undetermined. Germline CDR1 SGHKS, CDR2 YYEKEE (reference sequence). The CDR3 spans 13 residues. Trimming shortened V by 2 bases and J by 0 bases, and 3 bases separated the two germline ends. This CDR3 reads CASSFDSGNTIYF. CDR3 DNA: TGTGCCAGCAGCTTTGACTCTGGAAACACCATATATTTT. Variable domain in full (rest from reference TRBV5-5 and TRBJ1-3): DAGVTQSPTHLIKTRGQQVTLRCSPISGHKSVSWYQQVLGQGPQFIFQYYEKEERGRGNFPDRFSARQFPNYSSELNVNALLLGDSALYLCASSFDSGNTIYFGEGSWLTVV.

This clonotype has just one count. V usage is TRBV5-1 and J usage is TRBJ1-1; D is unresolved. Trimming took off 0 bases at V and 1 base at J, with 4 bases between the two ends. The CDR3 has 13 amino acids. Germline lookup yields CDR1 SGHRS and CDR2 YFSETQ. The CDR3 nucleotides are TGCGCCAGCAGCTTGGCCTGGAACACTGAAGCTTTCTTT. Its protein is CASSLAWNTEAFF.

The rearrangement links TRBV29-1 to TRBJ2-2; D not certain. Germline V gene data show CDR1 as SQVTM and CDR2 as ANQGSEA. The CDR3 totals 10 residues. V lost 5 bases and J 2 bases, leaving 0 bases between the germline ends. The CDR3 DNA sequence: TGCAGCGTTAACACCGGGGAGCTGTTTTTT. This encodes CSVNTGELFF.

V is TRBV28 and J is TRBJ2-7; the match to TRBD1 covers 7 bases. V dropped 3 bases and J dropped 0; count of bases not matched to a gene: 14. The CDR3 has 18 amino acids. Germline assignment: CDR1 MDHEN and CDR2 SYDVKM. The CDR3 spells CASSLTGQTLTRSYEQYF. CDR3 coding DNA: TGTGCCAGCAGTTTGACGGGACAGACCTTAACCCGCTCCTACGAGCAGTACTTC.

V gene TRBV5-4 combines with J gene TRBJ2-7; TRBD2 agrees at 11 bases. The CDR3 has 14 amino acids. V lost 4 bases to trimming and J lost 3 bases; unmatched junction nucleotides: 3. Germline V lookup: CDR1 SGHNT, CDR2 YYREEE (reference sequence). This chain's CDR3 is CASSAGTSGYEQYF. The CDR3 coding sequence is TGTGCCAGCAGCGCCGGGACTAGCGGCTACGAGCAGTACTTC. The whole variable domain, remainder taken from reference TRBV5-4 and TRBJ2-7, is ETGVTQSPTHLIKTRGQQVTLRCSSQSGHNTVSWYQQALGQGPQFIFQYYREEENGRGNFPPRFSGLQFPNYSSELNVNALELDDSALYLCASSAGTSGYEQYFGPGTRLTVT.

The chain links TRBV12-3 or TRBV12-4 to TRBJ1-2; D is unclear. Trimming took 3 bases from V and 7 from J, leaving 3 bases between them. The CDR3 is made up of 10 amino acids. The CDR3 loop is CASSFGGYTF. CDR3 DNA sequence: TGTGCCAGCAGTTTCGGTGGCTACACCTTC.

A few counts support this clonotype. J is TRBJ1-1 and V is TRBV6-6; D not certain. V gave up 10 bases and J gave up 1 base, with 10 bases separating them. CDR1 and CDR2 (germline): MNHNY, SVGAGI (reference sequence). The length of the CDR3 is 12 residues. The chain's CDR3 is CATQRGNTEAFF. The CDR3 nucleotides read TGTGCCACCCAGCGGGGGAACACTGAAGCTTTCTTT.

The chain joins TRBV20-1 to TRBJ2-5; 9 positions match TRBD2. V trimming: 2 bases; J trimming: 0 bases; junction bases outside the gene matches: 7. The germline CDR1 and CDR2 sequences are DFQATT and SNEGSKA (reference sequence). This CDR3 region has 16 residues. CDR3 loop: CSARRVLAGDQETQYF. CDR3 DNA sequence: TGCAGTGCTAGACGGGTTTTAGCGGGGGACCAAGAGACCCAGTACTTC.

This chain links TRBV14 with TRBJ2-2; D remains ambiguous. Germline CDR1 is SGHDN and CDR2 is FVKESK. V was shortened by 1 base and J by 1 base, with 1 base between the two germline ends. The CDR3 is 13 residues long. The CDR3 loop is CASSQVNTGELFF. CDR3 nucleotides: TGTGCCAGCAGCCAAGTGAACACCGGGGAGCTGTTTTTT.

This clonotype came up a few times. The chain links TRBV28 to TRBJ1-5; perhaps TRBD1 as D (6 bases). The V gene lost 3 bases and the J gene lost 6 bases, with 15 bases spanning the gap. Germline CDR1 reads MDHEN; CDR2 reads SYDVKM. This CDR3 region has 15 residues. DNA for the CDR3: TGTGCCAGCAGTTTTCTTCGACAGGTGGGTCAGCCCCAGCATTTT. Its translation: CASSFLRQVGQPQHF.

V gene TRBV29-1 combines with J gene TRBJ1-4, with D perhaps matching TRBD1 (5 bases). V was cut by 5 bases and J by 3 bases, with 10 bases left in between. The CDR3 loop spans 13 amino acids. Germline CDR1 is SQVTM and CDR2 is ANQGSEA. CDR3 sequence (DNA): TGCAGCGTTAGGCCAGGGTCTAATGAAAAACTGTTTTTT. Encoded protein: CSVRPGSNEKLFF.

This clonotype was counted between two and nine times. This rearrangement joins TRBV5-4 to TRBJ1-1, with a possible D match to TRBD1 (5 bases). V dropped 2 bases and J dropped 0 bases, with 11 bases sitting between them. Looked up from germline, CDR1 is SGHNT and CDR2 is YYREEE (reference sequence). This CDR3 spans 15 amino acids. As DNA, the CDR3 is TGTGCCAGCAGCTTTAGGGGACCGATGAACACTGAAGCTTTCTTT. Protein product: CASSFRGPMNTEAFF.

V is TRBV28 and J is TRBJ2-3; D remains ambiguous. The ends were cut back, 10 bases at V and 0 bases at J, with 8 bases in the middle. Germline V CDR1 and CDR2: MDHEN, SYDVKM. This CDR3 comprises 12 residues. DNA of the CDR3: TGTGCCACCTTACACAGCACAGATACGCAGTATTTT. It translates to CATLHSTDTQYF.

J is TRBJ2-1 and V is TRBV9; D gene unclear. The germline V and J ends were trimmed by 4 bases and 3 bases, with 11 bases remaining between them. The CDR3 runs 14 residues. Germline V gene lookup returns CDR1 SGDLS and CDR2 YYNGEE. CDR3 in amino acids: CASSPRTVYNEQFF. The CDR3 nucleotides are TGTGCCAGCAGCCCCCGGACGGTCTACAATGAGCAGTTCTTC. The full variable domain, rest sourced from reference TRBV9 and TRBJ2-1, is DSGVTQTPKHLITATGQRVTLRCSPRSGDLSVYWYQQSLDQGLQFLIQYYNGEERAKGNILERFSAQQFPDLHSELNLSSLELGDSALYFCASSPRTVYNEQFFGPGTRLTVL.

This chain connects TRBV20-1 to TRBJ1-1; D is uncertain. CDR3 length: 12 amino acids. Germline V CDR1 and CDR2: DFQATT, SNEGSKA (reference sequence). The V end was cut by 3 bases, the J end by 2 bases, with 7 bases between. In DNA, the CDR3 is TGCAGTGCTAGTCCCACTAACACTGAAGCTTTCTTT. Protein product: CSASPTNTEAFF.

The chain has TRBV3-1 and TRBJ2-5, with TRBD1 matching over 7 bases. Germline lookup yields CDR1 LGHDT and CDR2 YNNKEL (reference sequence). V lost 7 bases and J lost 1; bases outside the gene matches: 6. There are 14 residues in the CDR3. The CDR3 reads CASTDRALQETQYF. Written as DNA, the CDR3 is TGTGCCAGCACCGACAGGGCCCTCCAAGAGACCCAGTACTTC.

The chain uses TRBV11-3 and TRBJ2-1, with 7 bases fitting TRBD1. The CDR3 contains 15 residues. The V segment lost 2 bases and the J segment 4 bases; nucleotides outside the gene matches: 5. Looked up from germline, CDR1 is SGHNT and CDR2 is YENEEA. The DNA of the CDR3 is TGTGCCAGCAGCTTATACCGGGACAGATACAATGAGCAGTTCTTC. Translated: CASSLYRDRYNEQFF.

This clonotype came up once. The chain combines TRBV5-1 with TRBJ2-6, with 8 positions matching TRBD1. Germline V gene lookup returns CDR1 SGHRS and CDR2 YFSETQ. The CDR3 is made up of 17 amino acids. J gave up 1 base and V 0 bases, and 3 bases lay outside the gene matches. The CDR3 is CASSLAQGASGANVLTF. As DNA, the CDR3 is TGCGCCAGCAGCTTGGCGCAGGGGGCTTCTGGGGCCAACGTCCTGACTTTC.

Concerning this clonotype: This CDR3 is missing its conserved last phenylalanine or tryptophan, likely due to a read error. The CDR3 loop reads CASSYTYRGRNEQFS. Here the CDR3 DNA reads TGTGCCAGCAGCTATACCTACAGGGGACGCAATGAGCAGTTCTCC. The chain carries TRBV11-2 and TRBJ2-1; 7 positions agree with TRBD1. The V gene's germline CDR1 is SGHAT and CDR2 FQNNGV. This CDR3 has 15 residues. V lost 4 bases and J lost 6; bases outside the gene matches: 9.

There are a few counts of this clonotype. The chain combines TRBV6-2 or TRBV6-3 with TRBJ2-3, with TRBD1 matching over 7 bases. The V gene end was trimmed by 6 bases and the J gene end by 3 bases; junction bases not matched to a gene: 6. CDR1 and CDR2 from the germline V gene are MNHEY and SVGEGT. The CDR3 contains 14 residues. DNA of the CDR3: TGTGCCAGCAGCTACAGGGGCTCGACAGATACGCAGTATTTT. It translates to CASSYRGSTDTQYF.